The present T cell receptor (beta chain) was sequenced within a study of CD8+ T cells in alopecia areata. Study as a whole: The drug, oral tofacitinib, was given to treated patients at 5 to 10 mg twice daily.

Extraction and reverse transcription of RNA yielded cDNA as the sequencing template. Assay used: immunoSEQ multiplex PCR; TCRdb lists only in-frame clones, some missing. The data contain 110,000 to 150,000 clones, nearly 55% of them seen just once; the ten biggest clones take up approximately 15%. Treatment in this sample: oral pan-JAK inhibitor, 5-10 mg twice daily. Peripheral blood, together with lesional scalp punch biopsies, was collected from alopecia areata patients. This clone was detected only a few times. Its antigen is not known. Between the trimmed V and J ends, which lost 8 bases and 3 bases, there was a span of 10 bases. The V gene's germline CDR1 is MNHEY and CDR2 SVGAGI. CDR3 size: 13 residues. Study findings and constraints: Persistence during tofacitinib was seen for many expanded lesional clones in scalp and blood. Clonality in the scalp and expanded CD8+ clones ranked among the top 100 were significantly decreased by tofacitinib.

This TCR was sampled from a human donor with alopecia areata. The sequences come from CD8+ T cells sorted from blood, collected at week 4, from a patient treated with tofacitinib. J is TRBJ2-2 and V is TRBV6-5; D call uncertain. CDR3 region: CASAMGYTGELFF. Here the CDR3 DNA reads TGTGCCAGCGCCATGGGATACACCGGGGAGCTGTTTTTT.